A single sample gave rise to the 7 T cell receptor beta chains below, sequenced in a study of T cells in Graves' hyperthyroidism and ophthalmopathy. The TCR beta CDR3 regions underwent amplification using RNA transcripts as the source. First-round RT-PCR with HTBI primers amplified the TCR CDR3 region. TCRdb reprocessed the multiplex PCR reads via MiXCR and lists one record per CDR3 protein. Counted here are about 98,000 distinct CDR3 sequences, 40% occurring once; the ten biggest clones make up around 9.6%. The sample taken for sequencing was peripheral blood or thyroid tissue (not recorded which). The receptors were sampled from a woman in her 30s with Graves' hyperthyroidism.

The chain joins TRBV20-1 to TRBJ2-3, with 7 bases aligning to TRBD2. This CDR3 spans 15 amino acids. V lost 0 bases and J lost 2; bases outside the gene matches: 5. CDR1 is DFQATT and CDR2 is SNEGSKA in the germline V gene (reference sequence). CDR3 nucleotides: TGCAGTGCTAGAGAGGGGACTACTTACACAGATACGCAGTATTTT. It yields the protein CSAREGTTYTDTQYF.

This clonotype came up many times. The chain recombines TRBV18 with TRBJ1-5, with a tentative D call TRBD1 (5 bases). The length of the CDR3 is 12 residues. The V end was cut by 9 bases, the J end by 2 bases, with 8 bases between. Germline CDR1 KGHSH, CDR2 LQKENI. CDR3 loop: CARVGGNQPQHF. The CDR3 coding sequence is TGTGCCAGGGTGGGGGGCAATCAGCCCCAGCATTTT.

In the case of this clonotype: The missing conserved phenylalanine or tryptophan at the end of this CDR3 makes a read error likely. The chain recombines TRBV5-1 with TRBJ1-5; the D is unclear. This CDR3 contains 14 residues. Germline V CDR1 and CDR2: SGHRS, YFSETQ. Deletions cut 0 bases from V and 4 bases from J, with 8 bases between. CDR3 nucleotide sequence: TGCGCCAGCAGCTTGGGTGGGGTTAATCAGCCCCAGCATCTT. Its protein is CASSLGGVNQPQHL.

The chain employs TRBV29-1 and TRBJ2-6, with D possibly TRBD2 on 6 matching bases. The germline CDR1 and CDR2 sequences are SQVTM and ANQGSEA. The CDR3 spans 16 residues. V shed 4 bases and J shed 0 bases, with 13 bases lying between them. CDR3 protein: CSVVSGPPSGANVLTF. The CDR3 DNA reads TGCAGCGTTGTGAGCGGGCCGCCCTCTGGGGCCAACGTCCTGACTTTC.

The V call is TRBV10-3, the J call TRBJ2-7; 8 bases fit TRBD1. CDR3 length: 13 residues. Germline-derived CDR1 and CDR2 are ENHRY and SYGVKD. Germline trimming cut 6 bases from V and 2 bases from J; bases unmatched to any gene: 3. The CDR3 nucleotides are TGTGCCATCAGCGGACAGGGAACCTACGAGCAGTACTTC. Translated: CAISGQGTYEQYF.

The chain joins TRBV15 to TRBJ2-5; weak D call: TRBD2 (6 bases). The CDR3 totals 13 residues. Trimming shortened V by 1 base and J by 8 bases, and 11 bases separated the two germline ends. CDR1 and CDR2 from the germline V gene are LNHNV and YYDKDF (reference sequence). The CDR3 coding sequence is TGTGCCACCAGCAGAGCGGGAGAGGCTACCCAGTACTTC. Protein sequence: CATSRAGEATQYF.

At least ten counts were recorded for this clonotype. The rearrangement links TRBV28 to TRBJ2-7; 10 nucleotides agree with TRBD1. Germline V gives CDR1 MDHEN, CDR2 SYDVKM. This CDR3 contains 16 residues. With 2 bases clipped from V and 0 bases from J, the junction kept 4 bases outside the gene matches. CDR3 coding DNA: TGTGCCAGCAGTTTAAGGACAGGGGGATACTCCTACGAGCAGTACTTC. This gives the protein CASSLRTGGYSYEQYF.